This TCR beta chain stems from a study of technical replicates of blood from a handful of donors. TCRdb's table, derived via immunoSEQ multiplex PCR, lists solely in-frame clones and lacks some. The data show roughly 48,000 clones, with approximately 90% seen just once and 3.9% held by the top ten. The germline V gene has CDR1 SEHNR and CDR2 FQNEAQ (reference sequence). V was clipped by 4 bases and J by 0 bases, with 9 bases between them. This CDR3 has 14 amino acids. The gene calls are TRBV7-9 and TRBJ1-2; D is perhaps TRBD1 (5 bases). This TCR was sampled from a human donor in good health. Some clones in this sample may be carry-over from other donors' samples. Sample: PBMCs. CDR3 coding DNA: TGTGCCAGCAGCTCCAGGGCCTCTAACTATGGCTACACCTTC. Translated: CASSSRASNYGYTF.